The entry below gives a single TCR beta chain sequence along with its context. TCRdb keeps only in-frame clones here, not all; method: immunoSEQ multiplex PCR. Of about 260,000 clones in the sample, approximately 87% are singletons; the top ten hold roughly 8.6%. The sample comes from a study of blood T cell repertoires in COVID-19. Study summary: Donors in the United States, Italy and Spain gave samples during acute or convalescent COVID-19.

Losses at the gene ends were 8 bases for V and 4 bases for J; bases not matched to a gene: 5. CDR3 length equals 12 residues. Germline assignment: CDR1 MNHEY and CDR2 SVGAGI. Sequenced: peripheral blood. This clonotype originated in a human donor in a cohort sampled during active COVID-19. The rearrangement uses TRBV6-5 and TRBJ2-7, with 7 positions matching TRBD1. The CDR3 region has the DNA TGTGCCAGCGGGACAGAGTCGTACGAGCAGTACTTC. Protein sequence: CASGTESYEQYF.